This T cell receptor beta chain stems from a study of T-cell reconstitution after alpha-beta-depleted transplantation in children. Findings and limits, study-wide: T-cell counts and diversity at one year post-transplant came mainly from newly produced T cells. Several hundred expanded graft clones reportedly supplied alpha-beta T cells about two months after transplant.

Germline CDR1 KGHDR, CDR2 SFDVKD. This CDR3 spans 15 amino acids. Deletions cut 1 base from V and 7 bases from J, with 13 bases between. It was with unique molecular identifiers that the TCRbeta library was prepared. TCRdb recomputed calls from the PCR reads with MiXCR, one row per CDR3 protein. Of about a million distinct CDR3 sequences listed, about 29% are singletons. On this clonotype: Its antigen is not identified.

This TCR derives from a boy under two years old who had a stem cell transplant for SCID, so the T cells may come from the graft donor. This sample comprised PBMCs, mostly from graft donor cells, obtained 360 days after TCRalphabeta/CD19-depleted stem cell transplant. The chain carries TRBV24-1 and TRBJ2-1; D is perhaps TRBD2 (6 bases). The CDR3 here is CATSDFSLGGNEQFF. The CDR3 nucleotides are TGTGCCACCAGTGATTTTTCCCTGGGGGGTAATGAGCAGTTCTTC.